Presented here are 29 T cell receptor beta chains from one specimen sequenced in a study of blood T cells in healthy people across ages. A sample-barcoded 5' primer and a J-beta primer mix were used in a second PCR of about 7 to 11 cycles. Using its own MiXCR run on the 5' RACE reads, TCRdb lists one record per CDR3 protein. Altogether fewer than 950,000 distinct CDR3 sequences are present, roughly 40% being singletons, with the ten largest covering roughly 13%. Source material: blood. The receptors shown here come from a young man in good health.

A word on this clonotype: At one of its ends the junction is not consistent with the germline gene, which may arise from a read error. J is TRBJ1-4 and V is TRBV20-1; a possible D gene is TRBD1 (5 bases). The CDR3 consists of 14 residues. CDR1 is DFQATT, CDR2 SNEGSKA, per germline (reference sequence). The CDR3 sequence: CSAQGGATNEKPFF. CDR3 nucleotide sequence: TGCAGTGCCCAGGGCGGAGCAACTAATGAAAAACCGTTTTTT.

This clonotype appeared a few times. This chain joins TRBV15 and TRBJ1-6; D remains unclear. CDR3 size: 13 residues. Germline V CDR1 and CDR2: LNHNV, YYDKDF (reference sequence). Trimming shortened V by 0 bases and J by 9 bases, and 6 bases separated the two germline ends. CDR3 DNA: TGTGCCACCAGCAGAGATCTGGGTTCACCCCTCCACTTT. It is translated as CATSRDLGSPLHF.

This clonotype came up a few times. V gene TRBV20-1 combines with J gene TRBJ1-6; 7 nucleotides match TRBD1. Germline V gives CDR1 DFQATT, CDR2 SNEGSKA (reference sequence). The CDR3 runs 12 residues. CDR3 protein: CSSGRGNSPLHF. The CDR3 DNA reads TGCAGCTCTGGCAGGGGGAATTCACCCCTCCACTTT.

The V call is TRBV20-1, the J call TRBJ2-3, with 11 bases identical to TRBD2. Germline V gives CDR1 DFQATT, CDR2 SNEGSKA (reference sequence). The CDR3 is 14 residues long. V dropped 6 bases and J dropped 4; count of bases not matched to a gene: 6. The CDR3 sequence is CSASGLAGPDTQYF. The CDR3 nucleotides are TGCAGTGCCAGCGGACTAGCGGGCCCAGATACGCAGTATTTT.

This clonotype has a handful of counts. CDR3 protein: CASSLGGTGTYEQYF. In DNA form, the CDR3 reads TGTGCCAGCAGCTTGGGGGGGACAGGGACCTACGAGCAGTACTTC. The V gene is TRBV7-8, the J gene TRBJ2-7; 9 bases match TRBD1. J gave up 2 bases and V 3 bases, and 5 bases lay outside the gene matches. Germline CDR1 SGHVS, CDR2 FQNEAQ. This CDR3 has 15 amino acids.

The chain combines TRBV20-1 with TRBJ2-1; 11 bases match TRBD2. The germline gives CDR1 DFQATT, CDR2 SNEGSKA (reference sequence). The CDR3 extends over 15 amino acids. Germline trimming cut 0 bases from V and 6 bases from J; bases unmatched to any gene: 4. CDR3 coding DNA: TGCAGTGCTAGAGATGGAGGACTAGCGGGCAATGAGCAGTTCTTC. This codes for CSARDGGLAGNEQFF.

V and J are TRBV9 and TRBJ1-4, with D uncertain. Trimming cost V 0 bases and J 0 bases, with 0 bases left between them. CDR1 and CDR2 from the germline V gene are SGDLS and YYNGEE. The CDR3 sequence is 13 residues long. The CDR3 coding sequence is TGTGCCAGCAGCGTAGCAACTAATGAAAAACTGTTTTTT. Amino acids: CASSVATNEKLFF.

This clonotype was counted at least ten times. J is TRBJ2-3 and V is TRBV12-3 or TRBV12-4; TRBD1 is a possible D gene (5 bases). The CDR3 totals 15 residues. V dropped 5 bases and J dropped 2 bases, with 14 bases sitting between them. The CDR3 DNA sequence: TGTGCCAGCAGTGTCGTATGGGGCTACACAGATACGCAGTATTTT. Translation gives CASSVVWGYTDTQYF.

The chain joins TRBV20-1 to TRBJ1-5; D unresolved. This CDR3 comprises 15 residues. In germline, CDR1 is DFQATT, CDR2 SNEGSKA (reference sequence). V lost 3 bases and J 2 bases, leaving 14 bases between the germline ends. The CDR3 spells CSARVRGIGNQPQHF. For the CDR3, the DNA is TGCAGTGCTAGGGTGCGGGGTATCGGCAATCAGCCCCAGCATTTT.

Ten or more counts support this clonotype. V is TRBV20-1 and J is TRBJ2-3; 9 bases line up with TRBD2. The CDR3 spans 15 residues. Per the germline V gene, CDR1 is DFQATT and CDR2 is SNEGSKA (reference sequence). The junction had 7 bases not matched to a gene; V was cut back by 6 bases and J by 0 bases. CDR3 sequence reads: CSAAQLAGSTDTQYF. The DNA of the CDR3 is TGCAGTGCAGCCCAACTAGCGGGTAGCACAGATACGCAGTATTTT.

The sample holds a few counts of this clonotype. This chain links TRBV14 with TRBJ2-5; D is uncertain. Germline V gene sequence: CDR1 SGHDN, CDR2 FVKESK. Between the trimmed V and J ends, which lost 5 bases and 1 base, there was a span of 17 bases. The CDR3 sequence is 16 residues long. The CDR3 region is CASSYSAGPIQETQYF. In nucleotides, the CDR3 is TGTGCCAGCAGCTATTCGGCAGGCCCGATCCAAGAGACCCAGTACTTC.

The V call is TRBV6-2 or TRBV6-3, the J call TRBJ2-1, with a weak D call TRBD1 (6 bases). V was trimmed by 4 bases and J by 10 bases, leaving 11 bases between them. In germline, CDR1 is MNHEY, CDR2 SVGEGT. CDR3 length equals 12 residues. The CDR3 coding sequence is TGTGCCAGCAGTTCCACAGGGTGGGAGCAGTTCTTC. Translated: CASSSTGWEQFF.

This clonotype was seen a handful of times. V gene TRBV4-3 combines with J gene TRBJ2-1; D ambiguous. Germline V lookup: CDR1 LGHNA, CDR2 YSLEER. CDR3 length: 15 amino acids. The V end lost 0 bases, the J end lost 15 bases, and 21 bases lay between the germline ends. The CDR3 DNA reads as TGCGCCAGCAGCCAAGACTGGGCTAGTCTCGAACCGCCGTTCTTC. Encoded protein: CASSQDWASLEPPFF.

J is TRBJ2-5 and V is TRBV27; 13 bases are a match to TRBD2. The J call may be incorrect, as the DNA end agrees better with TRBJ2-7. The V gene's germline CDR1 is MNHEY and CDR2 SMNVEV (reference sequence). The CDR3 runs 14 residues. DNA for the CDR3: TGTGCCAGCAGACTAGCGGGGGGGCCACGCGAGCAGTACTTC. Translating gives CASRLAGGPREQYF.

The chain has TRBV7-2 and TRBJ2-5; D ambiguous. Matching the DNA end better, TRBJ2-7 makes the J call doubtful. The CDR3 consists of 15 residues. The V gene's germline CDR1 is SGHTA and CDR2 FQGNSA. CDR3 region: CASSLAVADGTEQYF. The CDR3 bases are TGTGCCAGCAGCTTAGCCGTAGCTGACGGAACCGAGCAGTACTTC.

This clonotype was observed a few times. The V gene is TRBV7-8, the J gene TRBJ1-1, with no clear D. Germline V gives CDR1 SGHVS, CDR2 FQNEAQ. CDR3 size: 14 residues. Trimming left V 5 bases short and J 1 base short, with 11 bases between. The CDR3 region is CASSAHPKNTEAFF. CDR3 sequence (DNA): TGTGCCAGCAGCGCCCACCCCAAGAACACTGAAGCTTTCTTT. Supplemented by reference TRBV7-8 and TRBJ1-1, the full variable domain reads GAGVSQSPRYKVAKRGQDVALRCDPISGHVSLFWYQQALGQGPEFLTYFQNEAQLDKSGLPSDRFFAERPEGSVSTLKIQRTQQEDSAVYLCASSAHPKNTEAFFGQGTRLTVV.

This clonotype was seen more than once but under ten times. J is TRBJ2-3 and V is TRBV4-2; TRBD2 agrees at 10 bases. Germline CDR1 and CDR2: LGHNA and YNFKEQ. The CDR3 runs 18 residues. V was pared by 0 bases and J by 6 bases, with 12 bases of the junction left unmatched. CDR3 in DNA: TGTGCCAGCAGCCAAGAGGTGGCAGCGGGGGGGCTTTCGGATACGCAGTATTTT. Protein: CASSQEVAAGGLSDTQYF.

A few counts support this clonotype. The chain joins TRBV29-1 to TRBJ1-1; D not resolved. The V end lost 2 bases, the J end lost 0 bases, and 10 bases lay between the germline ends. The CDR3 contains 14 residues. The germline CDR1 and CDR2 sequences are SQVTM and ANQGSEA. The chain's CDR3 is CSVELPTVNTEAFF. For the CDR3, the DNA is TGCAGCGTTGAATTACCGACGGTGAACACTGAAGCTTTCTTT.

This clonotype was observed many times. V usage is TRBV11-1 and J usage is TRBJ2-5; D call uncertain. Trimming stripped 1 base from V and 5 bases from J, with 8 bases between. The CDR3 has 13 residues. The germline V gene has CDR1 SGHAT and CDR2 FQDESV (reference sequence). CDR3 sequence: CASSLGRVETQYF. The CDR3 nucleotides read TGTGCCAGCAGCTTAGGTCGCGTGGAGACCCAGTACTTC.

CDR3 DNA: TGCGCCAGCAGCCAAGATCTAGGGAATAATTCACCCCTCCACTTT. Amino acids: CASSQDLGNNSPLHF. The chain links TRBV4-1 to TRBJ1-6; D is unresolved. This CDR3 has 15 residues. The germline CDR1 and CDR2 sequences are MGHRA and YSYEKL. The V and J ends lost 0 bases and 5 bases respectively, with 8 bases between them.

The chain joins TRBV5-1 to TRBJ2-1; 13 nucleotides agree with TRBD2. The J call may be in error: the DNA end matches TRBJ2-7 better. CDR3 length: 17 amino acids. Germline CDR1 is SGHRS and CDR2 is YFSETQ. The CDR3 DNA reads TGCGCCAGCAGCTATGGACTAGCGGGGGTCAGACGGTACGAGCAGTACTTC. Translation: CASSYGLAGVRRYEQYF.

The CDR3, as DNA: TGTGCCAGCAGTCACCGGTCTGGGGACACTGAAGCTTTCTTT. Its translation is CASSHRSGDTEAFF. V usage is TRBV27 and J usage is TRBJ1-1, with D uncertain. Trimming removed 5 bases at V and 3 bases at J, with 13 bases between. The CDR3 has 14 amino acids. The germline CDR1 and CDR2 sequences are MNHEY and SMNVEV (reference sequence).

V gene TRBV12-3 or TRBV12-4 combines with J gene TRBJ1-5, with a possible D match to TRBD1 (6 bases). Trimming removed 5 bases from V and 6 bases from J, with 11 bases in between. The CDR3 is 13 amino acids. The CDR3 coding sequence is TGTGCCAGCAGTCGGCTAGGGGGTCAGCCCCAGCATTTT. Amino acids: CASSRLGGQPQHF.

This clonotype has only a few counts. The V and J genes are TRBV12-3 or TRBV12-4 and TRBJ1-6; D is perhaps TRBD1 (6 bases). Trimming cost V 5 bases and J 6 bases, with 8 bases left between them. This CDR3 has 13 residues. As DNA, the CDR3 is TGTGCCAGCAGTCCGGACAGTAATTCACCCCTCCACTTT. Amino acid sequence: CASSPDSNSPLHF.

V is TRBV2 and J is TRBJ2-7, with D hard to call. The V end lost 7 bases, the J end lost 0 bases, and 10 bases lay between the germline ends. CDR1 and CDR2 from the germline V gene are SNHLY and FYNNEI. The CDR3 length is 13 residues. Here the CDR3 DNA reads TGTGCCAGCACTGAGGCAGACTCCTACGAGCAGTACTTC. It codes for CASTEADSYEQYF.

This clonotype was counted between two and nine times. The genes are TRBV10-3 and TRBJ2-3; the match to TRBD1 covers 7 bases. The J segment lost 2 bases and the V segment lost 4 bases, leaving 3 bases of the junction unmatched. Germline V gene data show CDR1 as ENHRY and CDR2 as SYGVKD. This CDR3 spans 14 amino acids. CDR3 residues: CAISGQGNTDTQYF. The CDR3 coding sequence is TGTGCCATCAGTGGACAGGGAAACACAGATACGCAGTATTTT.

This clonotype was counted once. J is TRBJ1-1 and V is TRBV27; D ambiguous. The V and J ends lost 5 bases and 1 base respectively, with 8 bases between them. This CDR3 comprises 13 residues. Germline CDR1 reads MNHEY; CDR2 reads SMNVEV (reference sequence). The CDR3 protein is CASSVITNTEAFF. The CDR3 bases are TGTGCCAGCAGTGTAATAACGAACACTGAAGCTTTCTTT.

The chain links TRBV5-4 to TRBJ1-1, with 8 bases identical to TRBD1. The CDR3 has 16 amino acids. CDR1 and CDR2 from the germline V gene are SGHNT and YYREEE (reference sequence). V lost 3 bases and J lost 2; bases outside the gene matches: 9. CDR3 protein: CASSWRRTGGNTEAFF. The CDR3 DNA sequence: TGTGCCAGCAGCTGGCGACGAACAGGGGGTAACACTGAAGCTTTCTTT.

This clonotype was observed a single time. The junction shows a germline mismatch at one end, possibly a read error. This CDR3 reads CVSSARRYIHTEAFF. In nucleotides, the CDR3 is TGTGTCAGCAGCGCCAGACGGTACATCCACACTGAAGCTTTCTTT. The chain links TRBV9 to TRBJ1-1; D not resolved. CDR1 is SGDLS, CDR2 YYNGEE, per germline. The CDR3 is 15 amino acids. Drawing the rest from reference TRBV9 and TRBJ1-1, the complete variable domain is DSGVTQTPKHLITATGQRVTLRCSPRSGDLSVYWYQQSLDQGLQFLIQYYNGEERAKGNILERFSAQQFPDLHSELNLSSLELGDSALYFCVSSARRYIHTEAFFGQGTRLTVV.